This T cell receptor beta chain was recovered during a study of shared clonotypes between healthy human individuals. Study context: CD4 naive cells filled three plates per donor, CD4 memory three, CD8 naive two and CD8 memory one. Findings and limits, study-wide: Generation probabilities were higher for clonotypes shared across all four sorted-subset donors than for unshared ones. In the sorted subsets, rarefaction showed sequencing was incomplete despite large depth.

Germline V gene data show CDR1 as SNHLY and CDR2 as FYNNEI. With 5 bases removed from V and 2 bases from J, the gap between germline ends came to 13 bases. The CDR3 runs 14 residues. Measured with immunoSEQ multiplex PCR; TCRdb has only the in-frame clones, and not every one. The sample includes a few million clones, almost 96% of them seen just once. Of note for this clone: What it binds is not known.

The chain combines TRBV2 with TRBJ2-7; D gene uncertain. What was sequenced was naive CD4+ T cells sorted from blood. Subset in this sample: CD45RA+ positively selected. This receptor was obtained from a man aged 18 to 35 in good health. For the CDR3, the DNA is TGTGCCAGCAGTTTAGAGACTGGAACCTACGAGCAGTACTTC. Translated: CASSLETGTYEQYF.